Given below is one T cell receptor (beta chain) in context. Its target is unknown. From the RT-PCR reads, TCRdb called clonotypes with MiXCR, one entry per CDR3 protein. The sample lists around 650,000 distinct CDR3 sequences, 15% to 19% seen once, with around 10% in the top ten. The data stem from a study of response to subunit inactivated influenza vaccine. Findings and limits, study-wide: The authors proposed limited new T cell recruitment per seasonal influenza vaccination.

The germline V and J ends were trimmed by 0 bases and 13 bases, with 16 bases remaining between them. The CDR3 extends over 15 amino acids. Germline assignment: CDR1 LGHNA and CDR2 YNFKEQ. The material sequenced was PBMCs from blood, taken roughly 12 days after vaccination. This TCR was sampled from a man aged 50 or older who received an inactivated influenza vaccine. The chain couples TRBV4-2 to TRBJ1-6; TRBD1 is a possible D gene (6 bases). The CDR3 here is CASSQERESGGPLHF. As DNA, the CDR3 is TGTGCCAGCAGCCAAGAAAGGGAATCTGGGGGCCCCCTCCACTTT.